Presented here are 15 T cell receptor beta chains from one specimen sequenced in a study of shared clonotypes between healthy human individuals. Some clones are missing from TCRdb's copy, which holds only in-frame ones; the method was immunoSEQ multiplex PCR. The sample lists about 2.4 million clones, approximately 93% occurring once. The sample comprised naive CD4+ T cells from PBMCs. Subset reported: CD45RA+ positively selected. These TCRs come from a man in his late teens or twenties in good health. Some clones in this sample may be carry-over from other donors' samples.

This clone was counted once. The chain has TRBV27 and TRBJ2-3; TRBD2 matches at 13 bases. Germline lookup yields CDR1 MNHEY and CDR2 SMNVEV (reference sequence). V shed 4 bases, J shed 1 base, and the junction held 2 bases outside the gene matches. CDR3 size: 16 residues. This CDR3 is CASSSGLAGRTDTQYF. For the CDR3, the DNA is TGTGCCAGCAGTTCGGGACTAGCGGGACGCACAGATACGCAGTATTTT.

V usage is TRBV5-1 and J usage is TRBJ2-5, with 16 bases fitting TRBD2. Germline values: CDR1 SGHRS, CDR2 YFSETQ. The ends lost 4 bases at V and 1 base at J; junction bases unmatched: 4. There are 17 residues in the CDR3. CDR3 sequence (DNA): TGCGCCAGCAGCCCCGGGACTAGCGGGAGGGCCCAAGAGACCCAGTACTTC. It specifies CASSPGTSGRAQETQYF.

The chain combines TRBV6-6 with TRBJ2-6; D remains ambiguous. The CDR3 loop spans 13 amino acids. V lost 7 bases, J lost 2 bases, and 6 bases lay in between. Germline V gene lookup returns CDR1 MNHNY and CDR2 SVGAGI (reference sequence). This chain's CDR3 is CASNSPGANVLTF. DNA of the CDR3: TGTGCCAGCAACTCCCCTGGGGCCAACGTCCTGACTTTC.

The rearrangement uses TRBV29-1 and TRBJ1-2; D not resolved. The CDR3 covers 13 residues. The germline V and J ends were trimmed by 4 bases and 6 bases, with 15 bases remaining between them. Germline V gene lookup returns CDR1 SQVTM and CDR2 ANQGSEA. CDR3: CSVAAETSHGYTF. CDR3 coding DNA: TGCAGCGTTGCGGCAGAAACCAGCCATGGCTACACCTTC.

The V call is TRBV5-1, the J call TRBJ1-1; D ambiguous. This CDR3 contains 15 residues. Germline CDR1 and CDR2: SGHRS and YFSETQ. Between the trimmed V and J ends, which lost 2 bases and 5 bases, there was a span of 16 bases. The CDR3 sequence is CASSFGTPGGTEAFF. CDR3 DNA: TGCGCCAGCAGCTTTGGCACTCCAGGTGGGACTGAAGCTTTCTTT.

The chain combines TRBV6-5 with TRBJ1-5; the D is unclear. There are 12 residues in the CDR3. From germline, CDR1 is MNHEY and CDR2 SVGAGI. Trimming stripped 8 bases from V and 7 bases from J, with 12 bases between. The CDR3 region is CASGKSRQPQHF. The CDR3 nucleotides are TGTGCCAGCGGGAAGAGTCGGCAGCCCCAGCATTTT.

This sequence joins TRBV7-3 and TRBJ2-5, with TRBD2 matching 12 bases. The CDR3 has 16 amino acids. Germline CDR1 SGHTA, CDR2 FQGTGA. The V and J ends lost 5 bases and 4 bases, in that order; junction bases with no gene match: 8. CDR3 sequence (DNA): TGTGCCAGCAGCGCGAGACTAGCGGGAGAGGGAGAGACCCAGTACTTC. Protein sequence: CASSARLAGEGETQYF.

In this sample, this clone turned up a few times. The genes are TRBV5-4 and TRBJ1-5; the D gene is possibly TRBD1 (6 bases). The V end was cut by 0 bases, the J end by 7 bases, with 11 bases between. The germline V gene has CDR1 SGHNT and CDR2 YYREEE (reference sequence). CDR3 length equals 14 residues. CDR3 sequence (DNA): TGTGCCAGCAGCTTGGGAGCAGGGGACCAGCCCCAGCATTTT. It yields the protein CASSLGAGDQPQHF.

As for this clone: The sample holds other DNA sequences that translate to the same CDR3. This sequence joins TRBV5-1 and TRBJ1-1; D remains ambiguous. The V gene's germline CDR1 is SGHRS and CDR2 YFSETQ. The CDR3 runs to 13 residues. Trimming removed 3 bases from V and 3 bases from J, with 9 bases in between. The CDR3 loop is CASSWTGYTEAFF. CDR3 bases: TGCGCCAGCAGCTGGACCGGTTACACTGAAGCTTTCTTT.

The gene calls are TRBV19 and TRBJ1-4; perhaps TRBD1 as D (5 bases). The CDR3 totals 14 residues. Looked up from germline, CDR1 is LNHDA and CDR2 is SQIVND (reference sequence). The V gene lost 3 bases and the J gene lost 7 bases, with 12 bases spanning the gap. The CDR3 region has the DNA TGTGCCAGTAGTATGTGGACACGTGCTGAAAAACTGTTTTTT. Its protein is CASSMWTRAEKLFF.

About this clone: This specimen includes other DNA sequences encoding the same CDR3. The chain employs TRBV28 and TRBJ1-2; D perhaps matches TRBD1 (5 bases). This CDR3 has 14 amino acids. Germline V CDR1 and CDR2: MDHEN, SYDVKM. Trimming removed 2 bases at V and 0 bases at J, with 7 bases between. The CDR3 region has the DNA TGTGCCAGCAGTTTACTGACAGCTAACTATGGCTACACCTTC. Its translation is CASSLLTANYGYTF.

The chain employs TRBV11-2 and TRBJ2-2; unclear D gene. Looked up from germline, CDR1 is SGHAT and CDR2 is FQNNGV. The CDR3 is 12 residues long. V lost 3 bases to trimming and J lost 5 bases, with 4 bases between them. CDR3 coding DNA: TGTGCCAGCAGCTTGACAACCGGGGAGCTGTTTTTT. Translation: CASSLTTGELFF.

About this clone itself: This sample also contains other DNA sequences that code for the same CDR3. V gene TRBV7-9 combines with J gene TRBJ2-5, with TRBD2 as a possible D gene (6 bases). The germline V gene encodes CDR1 SEHNR and CDR2 FQNEAQ (reference sequence). The V end was cut by 5 bases, the J end by 2 bases, with 12 bases between. The CDR3 length is 14 residues. CDR3 bases: TGTGCCAGCAGCCTGGGGGGTGGACAAGAGACCCAGTACTTC. It specifies CASSLGGGQETQYF.

This clone was picked up a small number of times. One end of the junction does not line up with germline, which may come from a read error. The chain has TRBV6-1 and TRBJ1-1, with D hard to call. CDR3 length: 11 amino acids. The germline V gene has CDR1 MNHNS and CDR2 SASEGT. CDR3 residues: CASSETVGLVF. The CDR3 coding sequence is TGTGCCAGCAGTGAAACAGTGGGGTTGGTCTTT.

V gene TRBV29-1 combines with J gene TRBJ2-1; TRBD1 or TRBD2 may be the D gene (5 bases each). CDR1 and CDR2 (germline): SQVTM, ANQGSEA. The CDR3 consists of 12 residues. V was pared by 7 bases and J by 9 bases, with 16 bases between. DNA of the CDR3: TGCAGCGCCCGGGGCGCCTACTTTGAGCAGTTCTTC. It yields the protein CSARGAYFEQFF.